Following are 3 T cell receptor beta chains from one sample sequenced in a study of T-cell memory formation after mild COVID-19. TCRdb re-called the 5' RACE reads with MiXCR, one entry per CDR3 protein. The table records 350,000 to 400,000 distinct CDR3 sequences, over 20% of them present only once. Sequenced material: PBMCs or a T cell subset sorted from them (not recorded which). The source of these receptors is an adult woman who had mild COVID-19 (a few samples of this study predate the infection). Cell type and time point are not known.

The genes are TRBV7-8 and TRBJ2-5, with D tentatively TRBD2 (5 bases). Trimming removed 0 bases at V and 5 bases at J, with 13 bases between. This CDR3 region has 15 residues. Germline V gene data show CDR1 as SGHVS and CDR2 as FQNEAQ. The DNA for the CDR3 is TGTGCCAGCAGCTTAGCGGCGGGTCTGGTTGAGACCCAGTACTTC. It specifies CASSLAAGLVETQYF.

This clonotype was seen at least ten times. The rearrangement uses TRBV19 and TRBJ2-3, with D maybe TRBD2 (6 bases). In germline, CDR1 is LNHDA, CDR2 SQIVND (reference sequence). The CDR3 consists of 17 residues. V was pared by 0 bases and J by 3 bases, with 16 bases between. DNA for the CDR3: TGTGCCAGTAGTATAGACCCCTCAGCGGGCGGGACAGATACGCAGTATTTT. It specifies CASSIDPSAGGTDTQYF. Together with reference TRBV19 and TRBJ2-3, the CDR3 gives the full variable domain: DGGITQSPKYLFRKEGQNVTLSCEQNLNHDAMYWYRQDPGQGLRLIYYSQIVNDFQKGDIAEGYSVSREKKESFPLTVTSAQKNPTAFYLCASSIDPSAGGTDTQYFGPGTRLTVL.

This clonotype was counted once. V usage is TRBV18 and J usage is TRBJ2-1; tentative D call: TRBD2 (5 bases). The CDR3 extends over 13 amino acids. V lost 0 bases to trimming and J lost 8 bases, with 8 bases between them. The germline CDR1 and CDR2 sequences are KGHSH and LQKENI. This chain's CDR3 is CASSPPSSDEQFF. CDR3 nucleotide sequence: TGTGCCAGCTCACCACCCAGTAGCGATGAGCAGTTCTTC. Combining the CDR3 with reference TRBV18 and TRBJ2-1 gives the whole variable domain NAGVMQNPRHLVRRRGQEARLRCSPMKGHSHVYWYRQLPEEGLKFMVYLQKENIIDESGMPKERFSAEFPKEGPSILRIQQVVRGDSAAYFCASSPPSSDEQFFGPGTRLTVL.